The 27 T cell receptor beta chains below all came from one sample that was sequenced in a study of blood T cell repertoires in COVID-19. The protocol was immunoSEQ multiplex PCR, while the TCRdb copy is restricted to in-frame clones and leaves out a portion. The table shows 150,000 to 160,000 clones, with 83% occurring only once. The specimen sequenced was peripheral blood. The receptors were sampled from a woman aged 60-70 years with COVID-19, enrolled during active disease.

The V and J genes are TRBV7-2 and TRBJ2-1; D ambiguous. This CDR3 spans 15 amino acids. The V end was cut by 5 bases, the J end by 0 bases, with 11 bases between. Germline V lookup: CDR1 SGHTA, CDR2 FQGNSA. CDR3 nucleotides: TGTGCCAGCAGCCCGAACGGTTTCTCCTACAATGAGCAGTTCTTC. Its protein is CASSPNGFSYNEQFF.

The gene calls are TRBV29-1 and TRBJ1-5; no reliable D call. The CDR3 extends over 10 amino acids. Looked up from germline, CDR1 is SQVTM and CDR2 is ANQGSEA. V lost 5 bases, J lost 6 bases, and 5 bases lay in between. The CDR3, as DNA: TGCAGCGTTCCCCTTCAGCCCCAGCATTTT. This translates into CSVPLQPQHF.

The chain couples TRBV9 to TRBJ1-2; D gene ambiguous. V dropped 5 bases and J dropped 4 bases, with 9 bases sitting between them. CDR1 and CDR2 (germline): SGDLS, YYNGEE. CDR3 length: 12 residues. CDR3 sequence reads: CASSRVRYGYTF. CDR3 nucleotide sequence: TGTGCCAGCAGTAGAGTCCGCTATGGCTACACCTTC.

V usage is TRBV19 and J usage is TRBJ2-7, with TRBD1 matching over 8 bases. The CDR3 runs 15 residues. Germline values: CDR1 LNHDA, CDR2 SQIVND (reference sequence). V was pared by 3 bases and J by 0 bases, with 4 bases of the junction left unmatched. The CDR3 reads CASSMDRASSYEQYF. For the CDR3, the DNA is TGTGCCAGTAGTATGGACAGGGCAAGCTCCTACGAGCAGTACTTC.

The chain uses TRBV7-3 and TRBJ1-1; no firm D call. Germline V gene lookup returns CDR1 SGHTA and CDR2 FQGTGA. V gave up 2 bases and J gave up 1 base, with 8 bases separating them. The CDR3 is made up of 14 amino acids. In nucleotides, the CDR3 is TGTGCCAGCAGCTTAGGCGGGTGGAACACTGAAGCTTTCTTT. Translating it yields CASSLGGWNTEAFF.

The chain carries TRBV11-3 and TRBJ2-3; TRBD1 matches 7 bases. The CDR3 is made up of 15 amino acids. Germline V lookup: CDR1 SGHNT, CDR2 YENEEA. V shed 5 bases and J 1 base; nucleotides not matched to a gene: 6. CDR3 DNA sequence: TGTGCCAGCAGCCTCCGACAGGGTGGCACAGATACGCAGTATTTT. This sequence encodes CASSLRQGGTDTQYF.

The rearrangement joins TRBV19 to TRBJ1-1; TRBD1 agrees at 7 bases. The CDR3 is 11 residues long. The trim removed 10 bases at V and 7 bases at J, leaving 6 bases unmatched. CDR1 and CDR2 from the germline V gene are LNHDA and SQIVND (reference sequence). CDR3 nucleotides: TGTGCCACTTCGACAGGGATTGAAGCTTTCTTT. Encoded protein: CATSTGIEAFF.

The CDR3, as DNA: TGTGCCAGCAGCCCCGGTTATCAGCCCCAGCATTTT. Translating gives CASSPGYQPQHF. The rearrangement links TRBV7-2 to TRBJ1-5; no clear D. The germline V and J ends were trimmed by 5 bases and 5 bases, with 7 bases remaining between them. The germline CDR1 and CDR2 sequences are SGHTA and FQGNSA. CDR3 size: 12 residues.

The rearrangement uses TRBV5-1 and TRBJ2-1; TRBD2 might be the D (6 bases). This CDR3 has 14 residues. The ends were cut back, 4 bases at V and 8 bases at J, with 16 bases in the middle. Germline CDR1 is SGHRS and CDR2 is YFSETQ. The CDR3 protein is CASSGGTDDDEQFF. CDR3 nucleotides: TGCGCCAGCAGCGGCGGGACCGACGACGATGAGCAGTTCTTC.

This clone has only one observation. This sequence joins TRBV6-5 and TRBJ2-5; D might be TRBD2 (7 bases). With 6 bases removed from V and 2 bases from J, the gap between germline ends came to 13 bases. The CDR3 runs to 14 residues. Germline CDR1 is MNHEY and CDR2 is SVGAGI. In nucleotides, the CDR3 is TGTGCCAGCAGCAGAGGGGGAGGGCAAGAGACCCAGTACTTC. It specifies CASSRGGGQETQYF.

The V gene is TRBV19, the J gene TRBJ1-2; D not resolved. The germline V gene encodes CDR1 LNHDA and CDR2 SQIVND (reference sequence). The CDR3 has 14 amino acids. V shed 3 bases and J shed 3 bases, with 11 bases lying between them. The CDR3 DNA reads TGTGCCAGTAGTATGGGCCAGTGGGACTATGGCTACACCTTC. Translating gives CASSMGQWDYGYTF.

This clone was seen once. The rearrangement joins TRBV5-6 to TRBJ2-3; TRBD1 agrees at 9 bases. CDR1 and CDR2 (germline): SGHDT, YYEEEE. This CDR3 has 15 amino acids. The V and J ends lost 2 bases and 5 bases, in that order; junction bases with no gene match: 6. The CDR3 region is CASSFGTGRGDTQYF. DNA for the CDR3: TGTGCCAGCAGCTTCGGGACAGGGAGGGGAGATACGCAGTATTTT. The variable domain in full, with the rest retrieved from reference TRBV5-6 and TRBJ2-3, is DAGVTQSPTHLIKTRGQQVTLRCSPKSGHDTVSWYQQALGQGPQFIFQYYEEEERQRGNFPDRFSGHQFPNYSSELNVNALLLGDSALYLCASSFGTGRGDTQYFGPGTRLTVL.

The chain recombines TRBV27 with TRBJ2-1; 9 bases line up with TRBD2. V was clipped by 2 bases and J by 8 bases; unmatched bases: 7. In germline, CDR1 is MNHEY, CDR2 SMNVEV (reference sequence). CDR3 length: 15 amino acids. The CDR3 protein is CASSLRIAGDDEQFF. The CDR3 region has the DNA TGTGCCAGCAGTTTAAGGATAGCGGGAGACGATGAGCAGTTCTTC.

The V gene is TRBV21-1, the J gene TRBJ2-2; the table's D call of TRBD2 was not tested on the DNA. TRBV21-1 is noted as a pseudogene. CDR3 length: 21 amino acids. The CDR3 nucleotides read TGTGCCAGCAGCAAAGCGCACTTGGGACTAGCGGGGGGAGTAAGGACCGGGGAGCTGTTTTTT. This encodes CASSKAHLGLAGGVRTGELFF.

The V call is TRBV6-2 or TRBV6-3, the J call TRBJ1-2; 9 bases line up with TRBD1. The CDR3 is made up of 17 amino acids. The V gene end was trimmed by 0 bases and the J gene end by 4 bases; junction bases not matched to a gene: 9. CDR1 and CDR2 from the germline V gene are MNHEY and SVGEGT. CDR3 region: CASSYSRGRGQGYGYTF. CDR3 DNA: TGTGCCAGCAGTTACTCGAGAGGGAGGGGACAGGGCTATGGCTACACCTTC.

The rearrangement links TRBV5-5 to TRBJ2-2; 10 bases match TRBD2. V gave up 0 bases and J gave up 4 bases; unmatched junction bases: 3. The germline gives CDR1 SGHKS, CDR2 YYEKEE (reference sequence). CDR3 length: 16 amino acids. The CDR3 DNA reads TGTGCCAGCAGCTTGGAAGCGGGGGGGCGCACCGGGGAGCTGTTTTTT. Amino acid sequence: CASSLEAGGRTGELFF.

The chain has TRBV7-3 and TRBJ2-1, with TRBD2 matching over 9 bases. J gave up 9 bases and V 1 base, and 10 bases lay outside the gene matches. This CDR3 comprises 16 residues. Per the germline V gene, CDR1 is SGHTA and CDR2 is FQGTGA. CDR3 DNA: TGTGCCAGCAGCTTAATTGGCGGGAGGGGTGGTGGTGAGCAGTTCTTC. The encoded protein is CASSLIGGRGGGEQFF.

This clone was recorded only once. The J gene is TRBJ1-5, the V gene TRBV19; 9 positions agree with TRBD1. V lost 10 bases to trimming and J lost 5 bases; unmatched junction nucleotides: 9. Germline lookup yields CDR1 LNHDA and CDR2 SQIVND (reference sequence). The CDR3 covers 14 residues. CDR3 loop: CATYSGQGYQPQHF. The DNA of the CDR3 is TGTGCCACCTACTCCGGACAGGGGTATCAGCCCCAGCATTTT. Supplemented by reference TRBV19 and TRBJ1-5, the full variable domain reads DGGITQSPKYLFRKEGQNVTLSCEQNLNHDAMYWYRQDPGQGLRLIYYSQIVNDFQKGDIAEGYSVSREKKESFPLTVTSAQKNPTAFYLCATYSGQGYQPQHFGDGTRLSIL.

The V and J genes are TRBV7-8 and TRBJ1-3; 8 nucleotides agree with TRBD1. The V gene end was trimmed by 1 base and the J gene end by 3 bases; junction bases not matched to a gene: 11. The CDR3 runs to 18 residues. Germline V gives CDR1 SGHVS, CDR2 FQNEAQ. CDR3 nucleotides: TGTGCCAGCAGCTTAGGCATTAGGTTACAGGGGGGTGGAAACACCATATATTTT. Amino acids: CASSLGIRLQGGGNTIYF.

The table lists this clone with a few counts. This chain uses TRBV6-2 or TRBV6-3 with TRBJ1-5; no definite D call. The V gene lost 4 bases and the J gene lost 2 bases, with 9 bases spanning the gap. Per germline, CDR1 MNHEY and CDR2 SVGEGT. The length of the CDR3 is 14 residues. The CDR3 loop is CASSFAGGNQPQHF. CDR3 coding DNA: TGTGCCAGCAGTTTCGCCGGGGGCAATCAGCCCCAGCATTTT.

This chain connects TRBV5-1 to TRBJ1-5; D is perhaps TRBD1 (6 bases). This CDR3 is 15 amino acids long. The V gene lost 3 bases and the J gene lost 3 bases, with 13 bases spanning the gap. Germline values: CDR1 SGHRS, CDR2 YFSETQ. This chain's CDR3 is CASSWEGTPNQPQHF. The CDR3 DNA reads TGCGCCAGCAGCTGGGAAGGGACACCCAATCAGCCCCAGCATTTT.

This chain joins TRBV11-2 and TRBJ2-7, with 9 bases identical to TRBD1. Per germline, CDR1 SGHAT and CDR2 FQNNGV. Unmatched junction bases numbered 2, after V lost 4 bases and J lost 4 bases. This CDR3 is built from 13 residues. CDR3 in DNA: TGTGCCAGCAGCTCGGGACAGGGATACGAGCAGTACGTC. Translating it yields CASSSGQGYEQYV.

The gene calls are TRBV6-5 and TRBJ1-2; weak D call: TRBD1 (5 bases). Between the trimmed V and J ends, which lost 5 bases and 5 bases, there was a span of 15 bases. Per the germline V gene, CDR1 is MNHEY and CDR2 is SVGAGI. The CDR3 sequence is 14 residues long. CDR3 nucleotides: TGTGCCAGCAGTCCTTCAGGTGGGGGGTATGGCTACACCTTC. Protein sequence: CASSPSGGGYGYTF.

The chain employs TRBV29-1 and TRBJ2-5; 10 bases fit TRBD2. Trimming at V came to 5 bases and at J to 6 bases, leaving 6 bases not matched to a gene. CDR1 and CDR2 from the germline V gene are SQVTM and ANQGSEA. This CDR3 region has 13 residues. CDR3 sequence: CSVQAGGPKTQYF. Here the CDR3 DNA reads TGCAGCGTTCAAGCGGGAGGGCCCAAGACCCAGTACTTC.

The chain is built from TRBV27 and TRBJ1-6; D call uncertain. The CDR3 is made up of 13 amino acids. V shed 3 bases and J shed 8 bases, with 8 bases lying between them. Germline CDR1 and CDR2: MNHEY and SMNVEV (reference sequence). The CDR3 nucleotides are TGTGCCAGCAGTTTTTTTTCTGATTCACCCCTCCACTTT. It codes for CASSFFSDSPLHF.

In its sample, this clone was seen a few times. The chain links TRBV5-1 to TRBJ1-6; 9 bases agree with TRBD1. Germline V gives CDR1 SGHRS, CDR2 YFSETQ. With 3 bases clipped from V and 9 bases from J, the junction kept 7 bases outside the gene matches. The CDR3 has 15 amino acids. In DNA, the CDR3 is TGCGCCAGCAGCTCGGGTGGACAGGGGTTTTCACCCCTCCACTTT. This codes for CASSSGGQGFSPLHF.

The rearrangement joins TRBV6-5 to TRBJ2-7; 10 positions match TRBD2. The germline V gene encodes CDR1 MNHEY and CDR2 SVGAGI. The CDR3 has 15 residues. The V gene end was trimmed by 7 bases and the J gene end by 2 bases; junction bases not matched to a gene: 8. The DNA of the CDR3 is TGTGCCAGCACCCCGGGACTAGCGAGAACCTACGAGCAGTACTTC. This translates into CASTPGLARTYEQYF.